These 27 T cell receptor beta chains share one sample of origin, sequenced in a study of blood T cells in healthy people across ages. The authors ran a second PCR of roughly 6 to 12 cycles using a sample-barcoded 5' primer and a J-beta primer mix. A single record per CDR3 protein comes from TCRdb applying MiXCR to the 5' RACE reads. The sample records 590,000 or so distinct CDR3 sequences, about 30% being singletons. Material for sequencing was blood. These receptors were taken from a woman older than 75 in good health.

With regard to this clonotype: A much larger clone sits a single nucleotide away, making a read error possible. This rearrangement joins TRBV7-6 to TRBJ2-5; TRBD1 or TRBD2 may be the D gene (7 bases each). From germline, CDR1 is SGHVS and CDR2 FNYEAQ. V was pared by 6 bases and J by 11 bases, with 16 bases between. The CDR3 consists of 12 residues. The CDR3 DNA reads as TGTGCCAGCAGTTTTCAGGGGGGAGGGCAGTACTTC. It encodes CASSFQGGGQYF. The full variable domain, rest sourced from reference TRBV7-6 and TRBJ2-5, is GAGVSQSPRYKVTKRGQDVALRCDPISGHVSLYWYRQALGQGPEFLTYFNYEAQQDKSGLPNDRFSAERPEGSISTLTIQRTEQRDSAMYRCASSFQGGGQYFGPGTRLLVL.

In this sample, this clonotype turned up a few times. This chain joins TRBV7-9 and TRBJ1-2, with TRBD1 as a possible D gene (5 bases). The V end was cut by 5 bases, the J end by 7 bases, with 20 bases between. The CDR3 runs to 15 residues. CDR1 is SEHNR and CDR2 is FQNEAQ in the germline V gene (reference sequence). The chain's CDR3 is CASSALEGRESGYTF. The CDR3 DNA sequence: TGTGCCAGCAGCGCCCTGGAGGGGCGAGAGAGTGGCTACACCTTC.

Many counts were recorded for this clonotype. This chain links TRBV5-6 with TRBJ1-5; TRBD1 might be the D (6 bases). Germline assignment: CDR1 SGHDT and CDR2 YYEEEE. V shed 4 bases and J shed 4 bases, with 12 bases lying between them. CDR3 length: 14 amino acids. CDR3 sequence reads: CASSNTGTNQPQHF. The CDR3 bases are TGTGCCAGCAGCAACACAGGGACAAATCAGCCCCAGCATTTT.

This clonotype was counted many times. The V gene is TRBV29-1, the J gene TRBJ1-1; D is possibly TRBD1 (5 bases). The V end lost 7 bases, the J end lost 1 base, and 13 bases lay between the germline ends. The V gene's germline CDR1 is SQVTM and CDR2 ANQGSEA. This CDR3 has 13 amino acids. CDR3 protein: CSARRQGNTEAFF. The CDR3 DNA reads TGCAGCGCCCGAAGGCAGGGGAACACTGAAGCTTTCTTT.

Only a few counts were recorded for this clonotype. A much more abundant neighbour one base away suggests this may be a read error. This rearrangement joins TRBV6-1 to TRBJ1-2; no definite D call. The CDR3 loop spans 15 amino acids. Germline CDR1 and CDR2: MNHNS and SASEGT. Written as DNA, the CDR3 is TGTGTCAGCAGTGAAATTCAGGCAAGAGCATATGGCTACACCTTC. Residues: CVSSEIQARAYGYTF.

This clonotype has ten or more counts. The V and J genes are TRBV11-2 and TRBJ2-3; no clear D. The germline gives CDR1 SGHAT, CDR2 FQNNGV. The CDR3 runs to 14 residues. V was trimmed by 5 bases and J by 3 bases, leaving 12 bases between them. CDR3 region: CASSRVARTDTQYF. The DNA for the CDR3 is TGTGCCAGCAGCCGGGTTGCAAGAACAGATACGCAGTATTTT.

This clonotype has a single count. This may stem from a read error, because a much larger clone lies one nucleotide away. This chain connects TRBV5-1 to TRBJ2-7, with 10 bases lining up with TRBD2. The CDR3 extends over 14 amino acids. From germline, CDR1 is SGHRS and CDR2 YFSETQ. This CDR3 is CTSGISGGPHEQYF. The CDR3 DNA reads as TGCACGAGCGGTATTAGCGGGGGGCCACATGAGCAGTACTTC.

This chain uses TRBV6-2 or TRBV6-3 with TRBJ1-6; perhaps TRBD1 as D (5 bases). Trimming left V 2 bases short and J 6 bases short, with 11 bases between. Per the germline V gene, CDR1 is MNHEY and CDR2 is SVGEGT. CDR3 length: 15 residues. The CDR3 DNA follows: TGTGCCAGCAGTTACACGACAGCACTTAATTCACCCCTCCACTTT. Its protein product is CASSYTTALNSPLHF.

V and J are TRBV29-1 and TRBJ2-7, with D perhaps TRBD1 (6 bases). The CDR3 length is 15 residues. Between the trimmed V and J ends, which lost 4 bases and 1 base, there was a span of 17 bases. Per germline, CDR1 SQVTM and CDR2 ANQGSEA. The CDR3 is CSVVPGQGRSYEQYF. In nucleotides, the CDR3 is TGCAGCGTTGTACCGGGACAAGGACGATCCTACGAGCAGTACTTC.

The chain combines TRBV18 with TRBJ1-4; 7 nucleotides line up with TRBD1. The CDR3 length is 15 residues. The V gene end was trimmed by 1 base and the J gene end by 3 bases; junction bases not matched to a gene: 2. Germline V gene sequence: CDR1 KGHSH, CDR2 LQKENI. CDR3: CASSPLGTANEKLFF. CDR3 bases: TGTGCCAGCTCACCACTAGGGACAGCTAATGAAAAACTGTTTTTT.

In this sample, this clonotype turned up many times. This rearrangement joins TRBV12-3 or TRBV12-4 to TRBJ1-2; D gene uncertain. This CDR3 is 17 amino acids long. Deletions cut 2 bases from V and 0 bases from J, with 16 bases between. CDR3 in DNA: TGTGCCAGCAGTTTATCAGGAGCCTCATCAGCTAACTATGGCTACACCTTC. Translation gives CASSLSGASSANYGYTF.

This clonotype appeared a few times. This clone may be a read error of a much larger clone one base away. The chain has TRBV12-3 or TRBV12-4 and TRBJ2-3; 9 bases line up with TRBD2. J gave up 4 bases and V 9 bases, and 11 bases lay outside the gene matches. The CDR3 length is 15 residues. The chain's CDR3 is CASFLAGGPADTQYF. CDR3 nucleotide sequence: TGTGCCAGTTTCCTCGCGGGGGGGCCCGCAGATACGCAGTATTTT.

This clonotype has a handful of counts. The V and J genes are TRBV6-2 or TRBV6-3 and TRBJ2-1; 10 bases match TRBD1. Germline CDR1 is MNHEY and CDR2 is SVGEGT. J was trimmed by 8 bases and V by 0 bases; bases with no gene match: 7. The CDR3 length is 16 residues. CDR3 nucleotides: TGTGCCAGCAGTTACTCCCCAGGGACAGGGGACGATGAGCAGTTCTTC. Translated, it gives CASSYSPGTGDDEQFF.

This clonotype was counted only a few times. This chain connects TRBV7-2 to TRBJ2-3; 9 positions match TRBD2. V dropped 5 bases and J dropped 3; count of bases not matched to a gene: 6. The CDR3 extends over 15 amino acids. Germline CDR1 SGHTA, CDR2 FQGNSA. Here the CDR3 DNA reads TGTGCCAGCAGCCCGCGGGGGGGCCCGACAGATACGCAGTATTTT. Amino acids: CASSPRGGPTDTQYF.

This clonotype has a single count. The conserved phenylalanine or tryptophan is not found at the CDR3 terminus, so this likely reflects a read error. The rearrangement links TRBV9 to TRBJ2-4, with D perhaps matching TRBD2 (6 bases). The J call may be faulty, since TRBJ2-5 better matches the DNA end. Germline V gene data show CDR1 as SGDLS and CDR2 as YYNGEE. This CDR3 is 15 amino acids long. The CDR3: CASSAAAGRQETQYC. Here the CDR3 DNA reads TGTGCCAGCAGCGCAGCAGCGGGCAGGCAAGAGACCCAGTACTGC.

The table lists this clonotype with a count of one. A clone one base away is much larger, so this may be a read error. The chain carries TRBV9 and TRBJ1-4; perhaps TRBD1 as D (5 bases). Trimming left V 4 bases short and J 8 bases short, with 15 bases between. The CDR3 runs to 14 residues. Per the germline V gene, CDR1 is SGDLS and CDR2 is YYNGEE. The CDR3 region has the DNA TGTGCCAGCAGCACCCAGGGAGATCAGGAAAAACTGTTTTTT. Its translation: CASSTQGDQEKLFF. The entire variable domain, with the rest obtained from reference TRBV9 and TRBJ1-4, is as follows: DSGVTQTPKHLITATGQRVTLRCSPRSGDLSVYWYQQSLDQGLQFLIQYYNGEERAKGNILERFSAQQFPDLHSELNLSSLELGDSALYFCASSTQGDQEKLFFGSGTQLSVL.

A word on this clonotype: Possible read error: a much larger clone is one base away. The CDR3 does not close with the conserved phenylalanine or tryptophan, likely indicating a read error. The rearrangement uses TRBV2 and TRBJ2-2, with D perhaps matching TRBD1 (6 bases). Trimming stripped 7 bases from V and 4 bases from J, with 10 bases between. The CDR3 is 13 residues long. Germline CDR1 and CDR2: SNHLY and FYNNEI. The CDR3 nucleotides are TGTGCCAGCAAGGCAGGGGTCACCGGGGAGCTGTTTGTT. The encoded protein is CASKAGVTGELFV.

This clonotype was seen repeatedly, ten times or more. The J gene is TRBJ2-1, the V gene TRBV7-2; 14 bases fit TRBD2. The V segment lost 5 bases and the J segment 7 bases; nucleotides outside the gene matches: 10. The CDR3 totals 17 residues. From germline, CDR1 is SGHTA and CDR2 FQGNSA. CDR3 sequence reads: CASSLGGLAGGYNEQFF. CDR3 DNA sequence: TGTGCCAGCAGCCTGGGAGGACTAGCGGGGGGATATAATGAGCAGTTCTTC.

There are a few counts of this clonotype. Since a much larger clone is just one base distant, this may be a read error. The chain couples TRBV7-2 to TRBJ1-5; D perhaps matches TRBD1 (5 bases). Between the trimmed V and J ends, which lost 4 bases and 7 bases, there was a span of 17 bases. The CDR3 covers 15 residues. Germline CDR1 and CDR2: SGHTA and FQGNSA. CDR3 amino acids: CASSSAGGVGQPQHF. CDR3 nucleotide sequence: TGTGCCAGCAGCTCAGCGGGGGGGGTGGGACAGCCCCAGCATTTT.

This clonotype appeared many times. The V call is TRBV15, the J call TRBJ2-3, with D perhaps given as TRBD1 or TRBD2 (5 bases each). CDR1 is LNHNV, CDR2 YYDKDF, per germline (reference sequence). The CDR3 totals 16 residues. V was shortened by 2 bases and J by 0 bases, with 12 bases between the two germline ends. The CDR3 DNA follows: TGTGCCACCAGCAGATCACGGGGCCTTAGCACAGATACGCAGTATTTT. Translated, it gives CATSRSRGLSTDTQYF.

This clonotype has a single count. This chain joins TRBV24-1 and TRBJ1-5; D unclear. CDR3 length equals 9 residues. V was cut by 9 bases and J by 13 bases, with 9 bases left in between. The germline V gene has CDR1 KGHDR and CDR2 SFDVKD. CDR3 in DNA: TGTGCCACCGACGGCAAGCAGCATTTT. Residues: CATDGKQHF.

This clonotype was found many times. The chain recombines TRBV20-1 with TRBJ2-4; TRBD1 agrees at 7 bases. CDR1 is DFQATT, CDR2 SNEGSKA, per germline (reference sequence). CDR3 size: 15 residues. The V segment lost 5 bases and the J segment 8 bases; nucleotides outside the gene matches: 15. This chain's CDR3 is CSAAADRPKTYIQYF. As DNA, the CDR3 is TGCAGTGCTGCAGCGGACAGGCCGAAAACGTACATTCAGTACTTC.

This clonotype has a count of ten or more. V gene TRBV7-9 combines with J gene TRBJ1-1; TRBD1 might be the D (6 bases). Trimming shortened V by 5 bases and J by 6 bases, and 16 bases separated the two germline ends. This CDR3 has 14 residues. Germline values: CDR1 SEHNR, CDR2 FQNEAQ (reference sequence). CDR3 sequence: CASSRRPGVPEAFF. CDR3 coding DNA: TGTGCCAGCAGCCGTCGACCAGGGGTGCCTGAAGCTTTCTTT.

This clonotype has a count of ten or more. V usage is TRBV5-4 and J usage is TRBJ2-5, with 14 bases aligning to TRBD2. In germline, CDR1 is SGHNT, CDR2 YYREEE (reference sequence). The V gene end was trimmed by 0 bases and the J gene end by 5 bases; junction bases not matched to a gene: 6. The CDR3 has 17 amino acids. In DNA, the CDR3 is TGTGCCAGCAGCTTGGGGACTAGCGGGGGGACGGAGGAGACCCAGTACTTC. As protein: CASSLGTSGGTEETQYF.

This clonotype was observed at least ten times. This chain links TRBV6-1 with TRBJ2-5, with TRBD2 as a possible D gene (5 bases). The V end lost 0 bases, the J end lost 5 bases, and 16 bases lay between the germline ends. Per the germline V gene, CDR1 is MNHNS and CDR2 is SASEGT. The CDR3 covers 16 residues. The CDR3 protein is CASSEALSASWETQYF. CDR3 sequence (DNA): TGTGCCAGCAGTGAAGCGCTCTCAGCTAGCTGGGAGACCCAGTACTTC.

Concerning this clonotype itself: One base away lies a much larger clone, so this may be a sequencing read error. The genes are TRBV20-1 and TRBJ2-6, with D tentatively TRBD1 (5 bases). Germline V gene lookup returns CDR1 DFQATT and CDR2 SNEGSKA (reference sequence). This CDR3 is built from 14 residues. This CDR3 reads CSAPQNSGASVLTF. CDR3 sequence (DNA): TGCAGTGCTCCCCAAAACTCTGGGGCCAGCGTCCTGACTTTC.

This clonotype was counted many times. V is TRBV6-4 and J is TRBJ1-6; 9 positions match TRBD1. The germline V gene encodes CDR1 MRHNA and CDR2 SNTAGT. The CDR3 is 13 amino acids. Trimming at V came to 5 bases and at J to 10 bases, leaving 3 bases not matched to a gene. CDR3 loop: CASSTGGGSPLHF. The CDR3 bases are TGTGCCAGCAGTACAGGGGGCGGATCACCCCTCCACTTT.